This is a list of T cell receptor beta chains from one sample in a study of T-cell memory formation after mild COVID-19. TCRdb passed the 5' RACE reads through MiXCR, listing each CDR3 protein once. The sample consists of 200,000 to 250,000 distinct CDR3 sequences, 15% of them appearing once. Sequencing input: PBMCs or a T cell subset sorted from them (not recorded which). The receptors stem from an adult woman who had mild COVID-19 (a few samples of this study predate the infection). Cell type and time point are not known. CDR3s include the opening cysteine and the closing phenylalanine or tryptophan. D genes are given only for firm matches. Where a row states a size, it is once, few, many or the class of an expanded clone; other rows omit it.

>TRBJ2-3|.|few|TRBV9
TGTGCCAGCAGGCCCACTGGGGGGCCCACAGATACGCAGTATTTT
CASRPTGGPTDTQYF
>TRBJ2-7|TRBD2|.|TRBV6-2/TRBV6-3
TGTGCCAGCAAGCCAGGGATGGCGGGAGGGCCGTACGAGCAGTACTTC
CASKPGMAGGPYEQYF
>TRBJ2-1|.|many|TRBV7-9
TGTGCCAGCAGACCAACCCGTAATGAGCAGTTCTTC
CASRPTRNEQFF
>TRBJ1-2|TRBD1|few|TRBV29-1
TGCAGCGCTGGGAAGGGGACAGGGGGCATTGCTGGCTACACCTTC
CSAGKGTGGIAGYTF
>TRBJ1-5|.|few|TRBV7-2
TGTGCCAGCAGCTTACAGGGTGGCAATCAGCCCCAGCATTTT
CASSLQGGNQPQHF
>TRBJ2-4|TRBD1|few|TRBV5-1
TGCGCCAGCAGCTTGGGACAGGGGATTCAGTACTTC
CASSLGQGIQYF
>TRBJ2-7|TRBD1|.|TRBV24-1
TGTGCCACCAGTGACAGCGGGACAGGGAAATCCTACGAGCAGTACTTC
CATSDSGTGKSYEQYF
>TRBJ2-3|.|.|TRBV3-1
TGTGCCAGCAGCCCCCGGCCAGATACGCAGTATTTT
CASSPRPDTQYF
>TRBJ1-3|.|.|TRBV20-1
TGCAGTGCTAGAGTTCCACGTTCGGAAGACACCATATATTTT
CSARVPRSEDTIYF
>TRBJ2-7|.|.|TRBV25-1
TGTGCCAGCAGTGACAGGAGCGTCTTGGTGGACGAGCAGTACTTC
CASSDRSVLVDEQYF
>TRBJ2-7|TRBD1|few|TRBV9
TGTGCCAGCAGCGTAGCCGCGGACAGGGGAGTGCAGTACTTC
CASSVAADRGVQYF